This T cell receptor (beta chain) was retrieved from a study of blood T cells in healthy people across ages. Study-wide results and caveats: Per million T cells, the diversity of TCR beta decreased roughly linearly as age advanced.

Germline V CDR1 and CDR2: SEHNR, FQNEAQ (reference sequence). This CDR3 is built from 17 residues. Deletions cut 3 bases from V and 0 bases from J, with 15 bases between. The use of a sample-barcoded 5' primer and a J-beta primer mix characterized a second PCR of 7 to 11 cycles. Via MiXCR, TCRdb re-called the 5' RACE reads, giving one row per CDR3 protein. The sample records about 500,000 distinct CDR3 sequences, 24% being singletons. Comments on this clonotype: Its antigen is still unknown.

The sample was also reused in another study, on T cells of mothers and their children. This second study notes: Barcodes and 2-4 random nucleotides were added by M1S in the second PCR.

The receptor's source is a boy younger than 18 in good health. Sequences were obtained from blood. The chain has TRBV7-9 and TRBJ2-4; a weak D match, TRBD2 (6 bases). CDR3 in amino acids: CASSFSGTGVAKNIQYF. The CDR3 DNA sequence: TGTGCCAGCAGCTTCTCCGGGACGGGAGTAGCCAAAAACATTCAGTACTTC.